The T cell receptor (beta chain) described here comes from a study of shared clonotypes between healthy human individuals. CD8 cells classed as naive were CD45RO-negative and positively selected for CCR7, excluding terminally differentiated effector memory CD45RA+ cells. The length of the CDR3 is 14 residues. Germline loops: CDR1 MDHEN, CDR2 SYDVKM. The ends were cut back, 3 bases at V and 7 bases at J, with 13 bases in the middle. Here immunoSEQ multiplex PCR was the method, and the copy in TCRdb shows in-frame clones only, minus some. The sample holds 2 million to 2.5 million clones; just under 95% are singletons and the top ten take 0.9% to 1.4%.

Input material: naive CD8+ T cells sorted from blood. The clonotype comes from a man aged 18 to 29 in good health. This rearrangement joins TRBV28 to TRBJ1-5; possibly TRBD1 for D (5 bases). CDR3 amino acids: CASSFKGKGQPQHF. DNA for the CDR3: TGTGCCAGCAGTTTCAAGGGAAAGGGGCAGCCCCAGCATTTT.